This record concerns one T cell receptor (beta chain) sequence. The record originates from a study of cytomegalovirus exposure and HLA in healthy donors. The PCR had 60 Vbeta and 13 Jbeta primers. Only in-frame clones appear in the TCRdb table, and some are missing; sequencing was by immunoSEQ multiplex PCR. The table has 85,000 to 130,000 clones, about 9.4% seen once. The receptor comes from a man aged 35 to 55 in good health and CMV-seropositive. Source material: PBMCs.

The CDR3 DNA is TGTGCCAGCAGCAATAGCGGGCCCACAGATACGCAGTATTTT. This sequence encodes CASSNSGPTDTQYF. The chain links TRBV2 to TRBJ2-3; 7 nucleotides line up with TRBD2. The germline V gene has CDR1 SNHLY and CDR2 FYNNEI. The CDR3 is 14 amino acids. J was trimmed by 2 bases and V by 6 bases; bases with no gene match: 5.